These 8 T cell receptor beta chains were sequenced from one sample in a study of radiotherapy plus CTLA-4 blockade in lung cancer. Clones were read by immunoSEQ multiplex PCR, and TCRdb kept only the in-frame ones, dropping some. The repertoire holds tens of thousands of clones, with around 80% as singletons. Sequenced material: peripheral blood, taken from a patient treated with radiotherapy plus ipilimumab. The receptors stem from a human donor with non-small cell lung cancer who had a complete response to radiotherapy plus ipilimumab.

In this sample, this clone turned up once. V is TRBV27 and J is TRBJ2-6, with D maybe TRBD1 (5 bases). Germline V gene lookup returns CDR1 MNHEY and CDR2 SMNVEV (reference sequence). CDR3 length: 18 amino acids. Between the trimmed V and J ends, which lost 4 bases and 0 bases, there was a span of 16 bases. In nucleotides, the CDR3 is TGTGCCAGCAGTTCCCGGGTCAGGGTATTCTCTGGGGCCAACGTCCTGACTTTC. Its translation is CASSSRVRVFSGANVLTF.

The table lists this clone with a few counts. Here the CDR3 reads CASSYSTSGNYGYTF. The CDR3 DNA sequence: TGTGCCAGCAGTTACTCGACATCGGGTAACTATGGCTACACCTTC. This rearrangement joins TRBV6-5 to TRBJ1-2; D is unclear. V gave up 0 bases and J gave up 1 base, with 9 bases separating them. The CDR3 is 15 residues long. Germline lookup yields CDR1 MNHEY and CDR2 SVGAGI.

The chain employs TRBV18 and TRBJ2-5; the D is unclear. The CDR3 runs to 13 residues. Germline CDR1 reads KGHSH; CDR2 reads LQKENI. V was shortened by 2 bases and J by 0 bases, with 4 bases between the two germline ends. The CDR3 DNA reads TGTGCCAGCTCACCAGGGTACCAAGAGACCCAGTACTTC. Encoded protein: CASSPGYQETQYF.

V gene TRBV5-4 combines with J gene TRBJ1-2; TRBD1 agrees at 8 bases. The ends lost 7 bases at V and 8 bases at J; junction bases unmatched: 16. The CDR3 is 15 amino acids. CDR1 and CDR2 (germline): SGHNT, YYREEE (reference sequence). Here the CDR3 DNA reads TGTGCCAGCCAGGATCGGACAGGGCCTTTAGTAGGCTACACCTTC. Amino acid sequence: CASQDRTGPLVGYTF.

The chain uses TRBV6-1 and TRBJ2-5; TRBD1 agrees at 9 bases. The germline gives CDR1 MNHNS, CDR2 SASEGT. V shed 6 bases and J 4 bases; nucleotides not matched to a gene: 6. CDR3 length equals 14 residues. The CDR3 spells CASRGQGPRETQYF. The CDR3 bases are TGTGCCAGCAGGGGACAGGGTCCGAGAGAGACCCAGTACTTC.

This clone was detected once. The DNA for the CDR3 is TGTGCCAGTAGTATAACCGGCGGGGCCCTGAACACCGGGGAGCTGTTTTTT. Translating gives CASSITGGALNTGELFF. This rearrangement joins TRBV19 to TRBJ2-2; a possible D gene is TRBD2 (6 bases). Trimming stripped 2 bases from V and 1 base from J, with 14 bases between. This CDR3 spans 17 amino acids. In germline, CDR1 is LNHDA, CDR2 SQIVND (reference sequence).

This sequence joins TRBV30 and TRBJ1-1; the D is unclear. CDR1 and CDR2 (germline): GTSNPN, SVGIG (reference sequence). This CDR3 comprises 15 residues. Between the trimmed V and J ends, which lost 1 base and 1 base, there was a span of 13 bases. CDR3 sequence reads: CAWSGRHQQNTEAFF. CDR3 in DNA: TGTGCCTGGAGTGGGCGTCACCAGCAGAACACTGAAGCTTTCTTT.

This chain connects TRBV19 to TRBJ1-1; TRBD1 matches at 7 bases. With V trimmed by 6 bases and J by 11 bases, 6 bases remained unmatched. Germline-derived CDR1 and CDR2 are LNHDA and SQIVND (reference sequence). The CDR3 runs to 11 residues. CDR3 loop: CASRRDSSAFF. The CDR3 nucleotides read TGTGCCAGTAGACGGGACAGCAGCGCTTTCTTT. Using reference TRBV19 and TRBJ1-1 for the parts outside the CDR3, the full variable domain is DGGITQSPKYLFRKEGQNVTLSCEQNLNHDAMYWYRQDPGQGLRLIYYSQIVNDFQKGDIAEGYSVSREKKESFPLTVTSAQKNPTAFYLCASRRDSSAFFGQGTRLTVV.